The source of this T cell receptor (beta chain) is a study of early T cells in non-severe SARS-CoV-2 infection. The V gene lost 3 bases and the J gene lost 5 bases, with 17 bases spanning the gap. The germline CDR1 and CDR2 sequences are SGHRS and YFSETQ. The CDR3 has 15 residues. Attached unique molecular identifiers marked individual cDNA molecules. TCRdb passed the 5' RACE reads through MiXCR, listing each CDR3 protein once. The sample yields some 80,000 distinct CDR3 sequences, 5% seen once. This TCR was sampled from an adult who was a healthcare worker with PCR-confirmed SARS-CoV-2 infection or an uninfected control (not recorded which). The sample here was whole blood, taken at baseline. The chain is built from TRBV5-1 and TRBJ1-1, with a tentative D call TRBD1 (6 bases). The CDR3 coding sequence is TGCGCCAGCAGCTGGGGTCAGGGGAGGGTGACTGAAGCTTTCTTT. Translation gives CASSWGQGRVTEAFF.